This T cell receptor (beta chain) was retrieved from a study of cytomegalovirus exposure and HLA in healthy donors (dated by TCRdb to about 2017). In the study overall: According to an earlier analysis of a few hundred of the donors, about 180 million T cells yielded 95 million to 140 million unique TCR beta sequences and 250 to 350 Gb of sequence data. Across about 370 genotyped donors of the cohort, an average of roughly 230,000 unique TCR beta nucleotide sequences per donor were sequenced, and around 19% of those sequences were non-productive. Five DR-DQ haplotypes were treated as single units for association and clustering because of strong linkage in the cohort. In a later genetic analysis, genome-wide SNP genotypes for about 65% of the 666 donors were used, and that subset was treated as a discovery cohort. Along with the approximately 700-subject first cohort, a separate validation cohort of over 90 different subjects was used. Of the roughly 410 genotyped donors, 65% to 90% were placed in the genetic ancestry cluster associated with self-reported Caucasian donors. Donor age, sex, ethnicity and CMV serostatus were compiled alongside the repertoire data. Both class I and class II loci were covered by HLA typing, at four-digit resolution. An earlier analysis of around 580 of the donors used high-throughput TCR beta sequencing to judge whether each TCR beta V gene segment behaved as functional or pseudogenic. To study patterns of TCR occurrence, a later analysis re-analyzed previously published TCR beta repertoires from under 750 donors and added high-resolution HLA genotyping. The study aimed to test whether cataloging public T cell receptors could reveal signatures of past pathogen exposure. An early release that covered about 640 HLA-typed donors contained approximately 300 gigabases of sequencing data and around 85 million unique TCR sequences. Using immunosequencing, the study profiled T cell repertoires from around 680 subjects and related those repertoires to cytomegalovirus serostatus. Typing coverage varied by locus: roughly 620-640 donors for A, B, C, DRB1 and DQB1; 522 for DQA1; 606 for DPA1; fewer than 480 for DPB1. In the later analysis, no new phenotypic data were used to find candidate immune exposures; instead, reliance was placed on TCR beta sequences and their occurrence across donors. Every discovery cohort repertoire had been produced on one sequencing platform. High-throughput TCR immunosequencing, statistical association of individual TCRs with disease status, and machine learning were combined to predict cytomegalovirus infection status. Study-level results and caveats: According to a later analysis, TCR association rates differed among HLA loci, with DRB1 alleles showing the most associated TCRs and HLA-C alleles showing the fewest. A later analysis found that HLA-associated TCR beta chains were more clonally expanded and had lower generation probabilities than equally common non-associated chains. A later genetic analysis reported fewer N-insertions in productive TCRs among donors in an Asian-associated ancestry cluster than the roughly 640-donor mean. Roughly 17 rarely observed V segments, including chromosome 9 orphons, were excluded from the earlier analysis of several hundred of the donors because counts were too low. It was suggested by the authors that the approach could potentially be generalized to other disease states and immunological phenotypes. Roughly uniform sequencing depth across donors was assumed in presence/absence analyses, although this assumption may not hold. A few of the identified cytomegalovirus-associated TCR beta chains were confirmed in vitro to be specific for cytomegalovirus antigens. Correlated functional status among segregating V segments might be attributable to linkage disequilibrium, but an unknown experimental factor could not be ruled out. HLA typing was unavailable for some donors at each locus, so association tests used only the typed subset. In a later analysis, several top co-occurrence clusters were reported to appear linked to parvovirus B19, influenza, CMV and Epstein-Barr virus. A later genetic analysis associated a missense DCLRE1C variant with V-gene and J-gene trimming of TCR beta chains, and an independent cohort replicated the association. A cluster of highly shared sequence variants was judged likely to represent a technical artifact of the sequencing pipeline. A further reported finding was that TCR beta sequences accurately predicted the HLA-A and HLA-B alleles for most subjects in the first cohort. In the study, approximately 160 TCR beta chains were listed as associated with cytomegalovirus. In both the original and validation cohorts, the classifier was reported to diagnose cytomegalovirus status with high specificity and sensitivity. Most CMV-associated TCR beta chains appeared to be HLA-restricted in a later analysis, and the HLA associations seemed to be driven largely by CMV exposure. In this cohort, only TCR beta chains were sequenced, and detectable features were limited by the absence of alpha or paired-chain data. Some IMGT-functional V segments, including TRBV6-2 and TRBV6-3, could not be distinguished by the 87-base-pair reads and were therefore excluded. A later analysis associated about 16,000 TCR beta sequences with specific HLA alleles at a false discovery rate of 0.05. Most TCR sequences were seen in very few donors, while some public TCRs were found in many individuals. For the cohort, immune exposure information was limited to CMV serostatus. In an earlier analysis of some 550 of the donors, most TCR beta V segments were observed in productive rearrangements about 87% or about 30% of the time, broadly matching IMGT annotations. Strong co-occurrence of HLA alleles, especially DR and DQ, made assigning TCR associations to individual alleles difficult.

Measured from the cysteine to the phenylalanine, the CDR3 is 15 residues long. Only CDR3 DNA remains: 45 bases, in frame from the first base. The germline V gene yields MRHNA for CDR1 and SNTAGT for CDR2. The V end loses 6 bases and the J end loses 4 bases, and a stretch of 18 bases separates them. Receptor libraries were prepared by the immunoSEQ multiplex PCR assay. A mixture of 60 forward primers for TCR Vbeta segments and 13 reverse primers for TCR Jbeta segments was used in the multiplex PCR. A multiplex PCR assay on genomic DNA amplified the CDR3 region of rearranged TCR beta genes. The amplified TCR beta libraries were sequenced on the Illumina HiSeq System as 87-base-pair reads. The source study handled its data this way. A later analysis tallied 75 million to 85 million unique TCR beta chains across the roughly 610 repertoires, and around 12 million of those chains were shared by two or more donors. A nearest-neighbor algorithm error-corrected the raw reads and collapsed the reads into unique sequences, merging closely related sequences to remove PCR and sequencing errors. CDR3 sequences were aligned to IMGT reference sequences to assign V, D and J gene segments. For a sequence to be retained, at least a six-nucleotide match to both a V gene segment and a J gene segment was required. A rearrangement counted as productive if the CDR3 had no stop codons and remained in frame with V and J, and every other rearrangement counted as non-productive. Following IMGT convention, CDR3 was defined as the stretch from the second conserved V-encoded cysteine to the conserved J-encoded phenylalanine. In an earlier analysis of more than 550 of the donors, sequences lacking an unambiguous match to a single V gene segment were excluded. In an earlier analysis of several hundred of the donors, V segments were called functional above 56.7% productive rearrangements and were called segregating when the between-donor standard deviation exceeded 5%. A statistical classification framework was developed to diagnose cytomegalovirus status using the catalog of TCR beta chain sequences. In a later analysis, TCR nucleotide sequences were compared against IMGT/GENE-DB human TR gene sequences so that V and J genes could be assigned. A later analysis assigned CDR3 sequences and most-parsimonious VDJ recombination scenarios with the TCRdist pipeline. A later analysis defined each TCR beta chain by its CDR3 amino acid sequence plus V-gene family, and excluded reads lacking a unique V-gene family. In a later analysis, 500 to 650 highly shared, low-generation-probability nucleotide sequences were removed to address suspected cross-contamination and a sequencing artifact. In a later analysis, a clonal expansion index was calculated for each public chain from normalized within-repertoire ranks of inferred template counts. In a later analysis, generation probabilities were computed using a VDJ recombination model fitted to out-of-frame rearrangements, and the results were checked against IGoR. Hypergeometric tests were used in a later analysis to score TCR-TCR, TCR-HLA and TCR-CMV co-occurrence, with a repertoire-size bias correction applied to the TCR pairs. False discovery rates were estimated in a later analysis by permuting HLA or CMV assignments 20 times. In a later analysis, co-occurring TCRs were grouped using DBSCAN, and TCRdist sequence similarity was added for clustering within HLA-allele-positive subsets. Co-occurrence clustering excluded repertoires with fewer than 30,000 or more than 120,000 public chains, plus five with anomalous nucleotide sharing. In TCRdb, the immuneACCESS table is reduced to in-frame sequences with V and J assigned. These tables do not hold every clone; where another copy was compared, an unresolved V gene accounts for under half, and the others remain unexplained. V and J calls and clone size are copied from that table; D and trimming were computed from the DNA. The sample table on file contains approximately 110,000 clones. More than 0.9% of the sample goes to the ten largest clones.

In total, 600 or so healthy bone marrow donors made up the cohort. Cohort members were all nominally healthy when sampled, although unrecorded immune exposures were likely present. The donor was CMV seronegative and was included in the group of about 400 seronegative cohort members. A peripheral blood sample was collected from each donor, and TCR beta sequencing was performed on peripheral blood mononuclear cells. Genomic DNA extraction from the blood cell samples was performed with the Qiagen DNeasy Blood Extraction Kit. As concerns this clone: There is no known antigen for this receptor.

The origin of this receptor is a man aged 18 to 29 in good health and CMV-seronegative. The specimen was PBMCs. The chain is assembled from TRBV6-4 and TRBJ1-2, with a weak D call of TRBD1 (5 bases match). The CDR3 protein is CASSVSEGRFYGYTF. The DNA reads TGTGCCAGCAGCGTCTCGGAGGGACGGTTCTATGGCTACACCTTC.